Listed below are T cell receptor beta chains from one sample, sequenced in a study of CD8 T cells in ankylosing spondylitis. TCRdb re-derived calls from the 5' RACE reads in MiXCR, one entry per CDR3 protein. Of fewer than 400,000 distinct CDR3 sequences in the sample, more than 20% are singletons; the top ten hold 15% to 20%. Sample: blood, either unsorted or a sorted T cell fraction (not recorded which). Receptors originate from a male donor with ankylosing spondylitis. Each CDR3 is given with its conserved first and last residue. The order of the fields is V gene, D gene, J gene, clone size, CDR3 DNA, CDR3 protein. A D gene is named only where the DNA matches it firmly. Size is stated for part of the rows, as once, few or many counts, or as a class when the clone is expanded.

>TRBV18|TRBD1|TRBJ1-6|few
TGTGCCAGCTCACCTAGGACAGGGGATAATTCACCCCTCCACTTT
CASSPRTGDNSPLHF
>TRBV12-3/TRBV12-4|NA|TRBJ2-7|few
TGTGCCAGCAGACGGACCGGGACAAGAAACGAGCAGTACTTC
CASRRTGTRNEQYF
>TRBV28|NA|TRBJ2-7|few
TGTGCCAGCAGAAGGCAAGCTTCTAGTGCCGAGCAGTACTTC
CASRRQASSAEQYF
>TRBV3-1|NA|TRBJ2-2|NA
TGTGCCAGCAGCCCCAGGACATTGAACACCGGGGAGCTGTTTTTT
CASSPRTLNTGELFF
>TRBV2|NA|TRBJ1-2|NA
TGTGCCAGCAATCTTGGTGCATTTCATGGCTACACCTTC
CASNLGAFHGYTF
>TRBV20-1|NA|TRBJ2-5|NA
TGCAGTGCTAGAGGGTTAGAGGGAGGCAACCAAGAGACCCAGTACTTC
CSARGLEGGNQETQYF
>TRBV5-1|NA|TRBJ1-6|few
TGCGCCAGCAGCTTGGCCGGGACATCAAATTCACCCCTCCACTTT
CASSLAGTSNSPLHF
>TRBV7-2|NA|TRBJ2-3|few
TGTGCCAGCAGCTATTCCGAAGCGGGCGGGGCAGATACGCAGTATTTT
CASSYSEAGGADTQYF
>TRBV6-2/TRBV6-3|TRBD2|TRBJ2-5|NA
TGTGCCAGCAGTAAGACTAGCGGGAATTGGGAGACCCAGTACTTC
CASSKTSGNWETQYF
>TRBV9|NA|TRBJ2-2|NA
TGTGCCAACCCCTTGAGTTTGAACACCGGGGAGCTGTTTTTT
CANPLSLNTGELFF
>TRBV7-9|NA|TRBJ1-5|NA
TGTGCCGTTGGGGGTAGCAAAGGGGCCCAGCATTTT
CAVGGSKGAQHF
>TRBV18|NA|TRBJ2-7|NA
TGTGCCAGCTCACCAAACGGAAACTACGAGCAGTACTTC
CASSPNGNYEQYF
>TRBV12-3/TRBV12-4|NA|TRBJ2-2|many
TGTGCCAGCAGTTTAACCAGGGATGCCGGGGAGCTGTTTTTT
CASSLTRDAGELFF
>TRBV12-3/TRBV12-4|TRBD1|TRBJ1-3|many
TGTGCCAGCAGTTTAAGGACAGGGACTGGAAACACCATATATTTT
CASSLRTGTGNTIYF
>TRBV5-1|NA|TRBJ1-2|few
TGCGCCAGCAGCTTGAAGGTGGGGCTTGACTATGGCTACACCTTC
CASSLKVGLDYGYTF
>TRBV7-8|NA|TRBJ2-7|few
TGTGCCAGCGGGATTGGCGGGTACGAGCAGTACTTC
CASGIGGYEQYF
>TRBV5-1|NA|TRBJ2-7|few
TGCGCCAGCAGCCAATCGGGAGCCGGTAATTCCTACGAGCAGTACTTC
CASSQSGAGNSYEQYF
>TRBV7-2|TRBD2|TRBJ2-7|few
TGTGCCAGCAGCTTAGTAGCCAGAACTAGCGGGAGCTACGAGCAGTACTTC
CASSLVARTSGSYEQYF
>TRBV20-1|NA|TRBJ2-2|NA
TGCAGTGCTAGCGGGCCAGGGAACACCGGGGAGCTGTTTTTT
CSASGPGNTGELFF
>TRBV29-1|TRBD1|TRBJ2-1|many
TGCAGCGTTGCCAGGGGGCGGGATGAGCAGTTCTTC
CSVARGRDEQFF
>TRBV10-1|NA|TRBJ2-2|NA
TGCGCCAGCAGACAGGACACCGGGGAGCTGTTTTTT
CASRQDTGELFF
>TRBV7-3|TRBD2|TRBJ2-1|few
TGTGCCAGCAGCCAGACTAGCGGGAGGAATGAGCAGTTCTTC
CASSQTSGRNEQFF
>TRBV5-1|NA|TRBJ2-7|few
TGCGCCAGCAGCTTGTCGGGGGATTCGGCCTACGAGCAGTACTTC
CASSLSGDSAYEQYF
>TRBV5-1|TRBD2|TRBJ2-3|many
TGCGCCAGCAGCTTCCTGACTAGCGGGAGGCCAGATACGCAGTATTTT
CASSFLTSGRPDTQYF
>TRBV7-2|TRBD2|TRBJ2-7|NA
TGTGCCAGCAGCTTAGGGGTAGCGGGAGCCTACGAGCAGTACTTC
CASSLGVAGAYEQYF
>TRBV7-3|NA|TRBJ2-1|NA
TGTGCCAGCAGCTTAAGACATAGCTCCTACAATGAGCAGTTCTTC
CASSLRHSSYNEQFF
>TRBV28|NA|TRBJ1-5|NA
TGTGCCAGCAGTTTACCGGATCTACAGGCGGGGGGGGAACAGCCCCAGCATTTT
CASSLPDLQAGGEQPQHF
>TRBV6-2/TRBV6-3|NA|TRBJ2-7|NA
TGTGCCAGCAGTTACTTGCGCCGGACCGGATCACAGCAGTACTTC
CASSYLRRTGSQQYF
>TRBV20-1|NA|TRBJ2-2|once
TGCAGTGCAAGCAGGGAACTCACCGGGGAGCTGTTTTTT
CSASRELTGELFF
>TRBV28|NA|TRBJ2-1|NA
TGTGCCAGCGTGTACGTAAACGGCGGGCGGGGTGAGCAGTTCTTC
CASVYVNGGRGEQFF
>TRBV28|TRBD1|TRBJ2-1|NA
TGTGCCAGCAGTCTCTCCGGGACAGGGAGTATAAATGAGCAGTTCTTC
CASSLSGTGSINEQFF
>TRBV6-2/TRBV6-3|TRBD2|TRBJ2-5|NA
TGTGCCAGCAGTCGGGGAACATCGGGGGGGACCCAGTACTTC
CASSRGTSGGTQYF
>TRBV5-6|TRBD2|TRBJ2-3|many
TGTGCCAGCAGCAAGGGACTAGCGGGAGTGTATACGCAGTATTTT
CASSKGLAGVYTQYF
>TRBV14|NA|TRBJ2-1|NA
TGTGCCAGCAGCCAAGACCCGCCTGCAGGGGTGACTGAGCAGTTCTTC
CASSQDPPAGVTEQFF
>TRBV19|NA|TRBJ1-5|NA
TGTGCCAGTAGTATCCTGGACGCCACGCAGCCCCAGCATTTT
CASSILDATQPQHF
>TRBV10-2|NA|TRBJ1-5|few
TGCGCCAGCGGCCGGGAGCAGCCCCAGCATTTT
CASGREQPQHF